The clone carrying this T cell receptor beta chain was seen ten or more times. The data originate from a study of T-cell memory formation after mild COVID-19. Study at large: TCR clusters showed largely donor specificity.

Using its own MiXCR run on the 5' RACE reads, TCRdb lists one record per CDR3 protein. The sample has almost 250,000 distinct CDR3 sequences, approximately 15% seen once; the top ten hold around 2%. This CDR3 has 14 residues. Per germline, CDR1 LGHDT and CDR2 YNNKEL (reference sequence). V lost 4 bases, J lost 1 base, and 3 bases stayed unmatched. The sequenced material came from PBMCs or a T cell subset sorted from them (not recorded which). This rearrangement joins TRBV3-1 to TRBJ2-7; TRBD2 matches 8 bases. This clonotype originated in an adult woman who had mild COVID-19 (a few samples of this study predate the infection). Cell type and time point are not known. This chain's CDR3 is CASSPASGSYEQYF. The CDR3, as DNA: TGTGCCAGCAGCCCGGCTAGCGGGTCCTACGAGCAGTACTTC.